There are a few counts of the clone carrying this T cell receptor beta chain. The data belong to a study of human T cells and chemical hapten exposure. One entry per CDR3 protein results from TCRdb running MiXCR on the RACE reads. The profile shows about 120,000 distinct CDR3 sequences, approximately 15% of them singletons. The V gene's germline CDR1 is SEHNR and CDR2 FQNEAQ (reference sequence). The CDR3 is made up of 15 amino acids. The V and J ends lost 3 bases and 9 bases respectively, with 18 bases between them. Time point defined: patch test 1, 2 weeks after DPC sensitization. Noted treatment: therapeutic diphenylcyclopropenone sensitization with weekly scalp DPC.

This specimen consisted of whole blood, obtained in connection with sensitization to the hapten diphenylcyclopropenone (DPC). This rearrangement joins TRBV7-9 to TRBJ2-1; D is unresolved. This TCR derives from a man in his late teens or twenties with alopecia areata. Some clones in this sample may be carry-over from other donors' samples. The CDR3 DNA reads TGTGCCAGCAGCTTCGGTTCGGTCTTCGCAAGTGAGCAGTTCTTC. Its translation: CASSFGSVFASEQFF.